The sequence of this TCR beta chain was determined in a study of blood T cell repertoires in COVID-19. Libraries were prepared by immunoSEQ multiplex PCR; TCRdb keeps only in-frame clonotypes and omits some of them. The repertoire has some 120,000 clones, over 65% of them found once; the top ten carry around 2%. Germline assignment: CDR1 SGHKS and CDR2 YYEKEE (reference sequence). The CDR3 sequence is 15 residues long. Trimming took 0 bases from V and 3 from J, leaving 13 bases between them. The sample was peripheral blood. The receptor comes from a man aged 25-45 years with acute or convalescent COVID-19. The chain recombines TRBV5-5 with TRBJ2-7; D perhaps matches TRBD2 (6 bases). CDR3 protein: CASSLVVGGRYEQYF. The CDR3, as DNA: TGTGCCAGCAGCTTGGTTGTGGGGGGTCGCTACGAGCAGTACTTC. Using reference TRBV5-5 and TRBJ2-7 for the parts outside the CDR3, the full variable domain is DAGVTQSPTHLIKTRGQQVTLRCSPISGHKSVSWYQQVLGQGPQFIFQYYEKEERGRGNFPDRFSARQFPNYSSELNVNALLLGDSALYLCASSLVVGGRYEQYFGPGTRLTVT.